The 15 T cell receptor beta chains in this list originate from one sample, sequenced in a study of glioma-infiltrating T cells after dendritic cell vaccination. Libraries were prepared by immunoSEQ multiplex PCR; TCRdb keeps only in-frame clonotypes and omits some of them. Counted here are tens of thousands of clones, roughly 87% occurring once; the ten biggest clones make up approximately 2.4%. Time point in this sample: after dendritic cell vaccination, including at tumor progression/relapse. This sample comprised blood, obtained after dendritic cell vaccination. The receptors derive from a human donor with glioblastoma.

This chain links TRBV14 with TRBJ2-3, with 7 positions matching TRBD1. From germline, CDR1 is SGHDN and CDR2 FVKESK. The V and J ends lost 6 bases and 0 bases, in that order; junction bases with no gene match: 6. This CDR3 is built from 15 residues. The CDR3 reads CASRGQVSSTDTQYF. CDR3 nucleotides: TGTGCCAGCAGAGGACAGGTGTCTAGCACAGATACGCAGTATTTT.

The CDR3 DNA is TGCGCCAGCAGTGAAGGGACAGTGAACACTGAAGCTTTCTTT. Its protein is CASSEGTVNTEAFF. The V and J genes are TRBV10-1 and TRBJ1-1, with 7 bases identical to TRBD1. The V and J ends lost 3 bases and 0 bases, in that order; junction bases with no gene match: 1. The CDR3 is made up of 14 amino acids. The germline V gene encodes CDR1 WNHNN and CDR2 SYGVQD (reference sequence).

The rearrangement uses TRBV18 and TRBJ2-5; 7 nucleotides agree with TRBD1. The DNA matches TRBJ2-7 better at its end, which makes the J call doubtful. CDR3 length: 16 amino acids. Looked up from germline, CDR1 is KGHSH and CDR2 is LQKENI. The CDR3 DNA sequence: TGTGCCAGCTCACCCCCGTTAGTTCGGGACAGCTACGAGCAGTACTTC. Encoded protein: CASSPPLVRDSYEQYF.

This clone has only one observation. The J gene is TRBJ2-7, the V gene TRBV11-3; D may be TRBD1 (5 bases). V lost 5 bases, J lost 3 bases, and 17 bases lay in between. This CDR3 contains 15 residues. Germline CDR1 and CDR2: SGHNT and YENEEA. In DNA, the CDR3 is TGTGCCAGCAGCATTCAGGGCGCAGGGTACTACGAGCAGTACTTC. Protein sequence: CASSIQGAGYYEQYF.

The V and J genes are TRBV19 and TRBJ2-3; weak D call: TRBD1 (5 bases). Germline-derived CDR1 and CDR2 are LNHDA and SQIVND (reference sequence). The CDR3 consists of 14 residues. Trimming removed 7 bases from V and 0 bases from J, with 11 bases in between. CDR3 DNA: TGTGCCAGTAAGGACAAAAGCAGCACAGATACGCAGTATTTT. Protein sequence: CASKDKSSTDTQYF.

This sequence joins TRBV4-3 and TRBJ2-1; TRBD2 aligns across 12 bases. The CDR3 consists of 19 residues. J lost 2 bases, V lost 4 bases, and 12 bases had no gene match. The germline CDR1 and CDR2 sequences are LGHNA and YSLEER. CDR3 residues: CASSPRLAGGGRTYNEQFF. The CDR3 DNA is TGCGCCAGCAGCCCTAGGCTAGCGGGAGGGGGGAGGACCTACAATGAGCAGTTCTTC.

The gene calls are TRBV30 and TRBJ1-2; 9 bases fit TRBD1. Losses at the gene ends were 1 base for V and 8 bases for J; bases not matched to a gene: 11. This CDR3 spans 15 amino acids. Looked up from germline, CDR1 is GTSNPN and CDR2 is SVGIG (reference sequence). The CDR3 region is CAWSEGTGRDVGYTF. CDR3 DNA sequence: TGTGCCTGGAGTGAGGGGACAGGGAGGGACGTGGGCTACACCTTC.

The V gene is TRBV6-4, the J gene TRBJ2-7; 8 positions agree with TRBD2. Germline trimming cut 4 bases from V and 4 bases from J; bases unmatched to any gene: 12. This CDR3 has 16 amino acids. Germline-derived CDR1 and CDR2 are MRHNA and SNTAGT. CDR3 in amino acids: CASSVGRGELPYEQYF. DNA of the CDR3: TGTGCCAGCAGTGTGGGGCGGGGGGAATTGCCTTACGAGCAGTACTTC.

The V gene is TRBV5-6, the J gene TRBJ1-5; 9 bases are shared with TRBD1. Trimming took 5 bases from V and 3 from J; bases not matched to a gene: 9. This CDR3 region has 16 residues. CDR1 and CDR2 from the germline V gene are SGHDT and YYEEEE. The CDR3 loop reads CASSKDRGLSNQPQHF. CDR3 DNA sequence: TGTGCCAGCAGTAAGGACAGGGGATTGTCCAATCAGCCCCAGCATTTT. The full variable domain, rest sourced from reference TRBV5-6 and TRBJ1-5, is DAGVTQSPTHLIKTRGQQVTLRCSPKSGHDTVSWYQQALGQGPQFIFQYYEEEERQRGNFPDRFSGHQFPNYSSELNVNALLLGDSALYLCASSKDRGLSNQPQHFGDGTRLSIL.

The J gene is TRBJ2-1, the V gene TRBV19; D perhaps matches TRBD1 (6 bases). V was clipped by 1 base and J by 9 bases, with 16 bases between them. The CDR3 loop spans 15 amino acids. CDR1 and CDR2 from the germline V gene are LNHDA and SQIVND (reference sequence). The CDR3 loop reads CASSIAARGSGEQFF. CDR3 in DNA: TGTGCCAGTAGTATAGCGGCTAGGGGGAGTGGTGAGCAGTTCTTC.

The V and J genes are TRBV5-1 and TRBJ1-1; possibly TRBD1 for D (6 bases). Trimming removed 0 bases at V and 4 bases at J, with 7 bases between. The CDR3 runs 13 residues. CDR1 SGHRS and CDR2 YFSETQ come from the germline V gene. Here the CDR3 DNA reads TGCGCCAGCAGCTTGGGGGGGCGCACTGAAGCTTTCTTT. Translation gives CASSLGGRTEAFF.

This chain links TRBV15 with TRBJ1-1; no clear D gene. Between the trimmed V and J ends, which lost 4 bases and 4 bases, there was a span of 7 bases. This CDR3 has 12 amino acids. CDR1 is LNHNV and CDR2 is YYDKDF in the germline V gene (reference sequence). The CDR3 coding sequence is TGTGCCACCAGCACCGGTGGCACTGAAGCTTTCTTT. Residues: CATSTGGTEAFF.

This chain uses TRBV10-3 with TRBJ2-3; the match to TRBD2 covers 8 bases. After removal of 0 bases from V and 2 bases from J, the junction contained 4 bases not matched to a gene. The CDR3 contains 16 residues. Per the germline V gene, CDR1 is ENHRY and CDR2 is SYGVKD. CDR3 coding DNA: TGTGCCATCAGTGAGTCCGGCGGGGGGCTCACAGATACGCAGTATTTT. This encodes CAISESGGGLTDTQYF.

The V gene is TRBV6-1, the J gene TRBJ2-7; D perhaps matches TRBD1 (6 bases). In germline, CDR1 is MNHNS, CDR2 SASEGT. V was pared by 6 bases and J by 0 bases, with 12 bases between. The CDR3 length is 14 residues. This CDR3 is CASRGQTISYEQYF. For the CDR3, the DNA is TGTGCCAGCAGAGGACAGACTATCTCCTACGAGCAGTACTTC.

The chain has TRBV20-1 and TRBJ2-1, with unresolved D. V was cut by 6 bases and J by 9 bases, with 9 bases left in between. The CDR3 length is 10 residues. Germline lookup yields CDR1 DFQATT and CDR2 SNEGSKA (reference sequence). CDR3 sequence (DNA): TGCAGTGCAACGTTCGGTGAGCAGTTCTTC. The encoded protein is CSATFGEQFF.